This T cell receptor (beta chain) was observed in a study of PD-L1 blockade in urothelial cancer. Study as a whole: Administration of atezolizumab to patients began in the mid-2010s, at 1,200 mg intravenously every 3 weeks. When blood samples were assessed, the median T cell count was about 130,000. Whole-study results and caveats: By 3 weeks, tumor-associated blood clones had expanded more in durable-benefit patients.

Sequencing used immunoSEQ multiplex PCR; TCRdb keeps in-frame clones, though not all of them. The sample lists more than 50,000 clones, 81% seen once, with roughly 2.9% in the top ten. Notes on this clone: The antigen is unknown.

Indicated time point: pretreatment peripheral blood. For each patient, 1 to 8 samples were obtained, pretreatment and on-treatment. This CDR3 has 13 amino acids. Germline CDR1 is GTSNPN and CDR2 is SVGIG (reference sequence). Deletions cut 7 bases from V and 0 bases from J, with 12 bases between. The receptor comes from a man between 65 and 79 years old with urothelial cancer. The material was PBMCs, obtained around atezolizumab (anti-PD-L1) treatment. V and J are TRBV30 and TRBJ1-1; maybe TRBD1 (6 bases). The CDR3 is CASNGQMNTEAFF. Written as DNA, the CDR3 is TGTGCCTCTAATGGACAGATGAACACTGAAGCTTTCTTT.